These T cell receptor beta chains were read from a single sample in a study of cytomegalovirus exposure and HLA in healthy donors. The table came from immunoSEQ multiplex PCR; TCRdb's copy has only in-frame clones and leaves some out. This sample has more than 90,000 clones, with approximately 70% found just once. Sequenced sample: PBMCs. The receptor set was obtained from a man under 40 in good health and CMV-seropositive. Each CDR3 is given with its conserved first and last residue. Fields, in order: V gene, J gene, CDR3 protein.

>TRBV5-1|TRBJ1-2
CASSQATGMGNYGYTF
>TRBV29-1|TRBJ2-1
CSVPNGGFDNEQFF
>TRBV4-1|TRBJ1-4
CASSLSGRWEKLFF
>TRBV5-4|TRBJ1-2
CASSLISEHYGYTF
>TRBV28|TRBJ2-5
CASSRSGGRTQYF
>TRBV28|TRBJ2-3
CASREGTADTQYF
>TRBV4-1|TRBJ2-2
CASSQLGTGANTGELFF
>TRBV11-3|TRBJ1-1
CASSLGGPRLEAFF
>TRBV5-1|TRBJ1-2
CASSGTVDYGYTF
>TRBV7-2|TRBJ1-6
CASTIDRVLHF
>TRBV7-6|TRBJ1-1
CASSLDLGRGAFF
>TRBV28|TRBJ1-1
CASSYGQGNTEAFF
>TRBV5-4|TRBJ1-1
CASSFTGGNTEAFF
>TRBV5-1|TRBJ2-3
CASSLEGAGGFMDTQYF
>TRBV19|TRBJ1-2
CASSIGQHYGYTF
>TRBV4-1|TRBJ2-3
CASSQAVSGTDTQYF
>TRBV6-5|TRBJ2-1
CASSYRGTEQFF
>TRBV5-6|TRBJ2-1
CASSWGQGASYNEQFF